Listed below are T cell receptor beta chains from one sample, sequenced in a study of cytomegalovirus exposure and HLA in healthy donors. Sequencing was performed with immunoSEQ multiplex PCR; in TCRdb, only in-frame clones are kept and a portion is missing. The repertoire holds some 130,000 clones, with around 80% as singletons. Source material: PBMCs. These receptors all stem from a young man in good health. The CDR3 runs from the conserved cysteine through the conserved F or W. Each record gives: clone size, J gene, V gene, D gene, CDR3 DNA, CDR3 protein. D genes are given only for firm matches. Clone size is given for some rows only: seen once, a few or many times, or a class if the clone is expanded.

clone_size: .; j_call: TRBJ2-1; v_call: TRBV28; d_call: TRBD2; cdr3_nt: TGTGCCAGCAGTGTCCCCGGGACTAGCGATCAGTTCTTC; cdr3_aa: CASSVPGTSDQFF
clone_size: .; j_call: TRBJ1-4; v_call: TRBV7-6; d_call: .; cdr3_nt: TGTGCCAGCAGCCTAACGGAGAGTGATGAAAAACTGTTTTTT; cdr3_aa: CASSLTESDEKLFF
clone_size: .; j_call: TRBJ1-6; v_call: TRBV4-1; d_call: TRBD1; cdr3_nt: TGCGCCAGCAGCCAAGATGGGACAGGGGATAATTCACCCCTCCACTTT; cdr3_aa: CASSQDGTGDNSPLHF
clone_size: .; j_call: TRBJ1-4; v_call: TRBV2; d_call: .; cdr3_nt: TGTGCCAGCAGTGCGACAGGTTTTAATGAAAAACTGTTTTTT; cdr3_aa: CASSATGFNEKLFF
clone_size: .; j_call: TRBJ2-7; v_call: TRBV2; d_call: .; cdr3_nt: TGTGCCAGCAGTGAAGCGGCCCGATCTGTCTCTCGCGAGCAGTACTTC; cdr3_aa: CASSEAARSVSREQYF
clone_size: .; j_call: TRBJ2-3; v_call: TRBV4-1; d_call: TRBD2; cdr3_nt: TGCGCCAGCAGCCTGCGGACTAGCGGTAGCACAGATACGCAGTATTTT; cdr3_aa: CASSLRTSGSTDTQYF
clone_size: .; j_call: TRBJ2-3; v_call: TRBV7-9; d_call: .; cdr3_nt: TGTTCCAGCAGCTTAGATTCATATTCGAGTGATACGCAGTATTTT; cdr3_aa: CSSSLDSYSSDTQYF
clone_size: .; j_call: TRBJ1-5; v_call: TRBV7-9; d_call: .; cdr3_nt: TGTGCCAGTAGGTGGGAGAATCAGCCCCAGCATTTT; cdr3_aa: CASRWENQPQHF
clone_size: .; j_call: TRBJ2-5; v_call: TRBV7-8; d_call: TRBD1; cdr3_nt: TGTGCCAGCAGCCACCGGGACAGGGGCTTCCAAGAGACCCAGTACTTC; cdr3_aa: CASSHRDRGFQETQYF
clone_size: .; j_call: TRBJ2-1; v_call: TRBV27; d_call: TRBD2; cdr3_nt: TGTGCCAGCAGCAGGACTAGCGGGATTTTGAGGTTCTTC; cdr3_aa: CASSRTSGILRFF
clone_size: once; j_call: TRBJ1-2; v_call: TRBV7-9; d_call: .; cdr3_nt: TGTGCCAGCAGCTTAGGGGCAGGGCAAGCCAACTATGGCTACACCTTC; cdr3_aa: CASSLGAGQANYGYTF
clone_size: .; j_call: TRBJ2-1; v_call: TRBV27; d_call: TRBD2; cdr3_nt: TGTGCCAGCAGTCCGGCTAGCGGGAGTGCAAATGAGCAGTTCTTC; cdr3_aa: CASSPASGSANEQFF
clone_size: .; j_call: TRBJ2-1; v_call: TRBV15; d_call: .; cdr3_nt: TGTGCCACCAGCAACAACCACCCCGGAGAGCGGTTCTTC; cdr3_aa: CATSNNHPGERFF
clone_size: once; j_call: TRBJ2-1; v_call: TRBV25-1; d_call: TRBD2; cdr3_nt: TGTGCCAGCACGATAGGGCGGGAGTCTGACAATGAGCAGTTCTTC; cdr3_aa: CASTIGRESDNEQFF
clone_size: .; j_call: TRBJ2-5; v_call: TRBV19; d_call: TRBD2; cdr3_nt: TGTGCCAGTAGCTCCCGACGGGGGTCTCCCGGACTAGCGAAAGAGACCCAGTACTTC; cdr3_aa: CASSSRRGSPGLAKETQYF
clone_size: .; j_call: TRBJ1-1; v_call: TRBV5-1; d_call: .; cdr3_nt: TGCGCCAGCAGCTTTAGGGGGGAAGCTTTCTTT; cdr3_aa: CASSFRGEAFF
clone_size: .; j_call: TRBJ2-7; v_call: TRBV4-1; d_call: .; cdr3_nt: TGCGCCAGCAGCCAAGTGGCGGGGGCGGCCTACGAGCAGTACTTC; cdr3_aa: CASSQVAGAAYEQYF
clone_size: .; j_call: TRBJ2-7; v_call: TRBV28; d_call: .; cdr3_nt: TGTGCCAGCACCATCCGGGACACCGCCTACGAGCAGTACTTC; cdr3_aa: CASTIRDTAYEQYF
clone_size: once; j_call: TRBJ1-4; v_call: TRBV7-8; d_call: .; cdr3_nt: TGTGCCAGCAGCCTTCGGGACTCCCCGGGGACGGCAGGGGAAAAACTGTTTTTT; cdr3_aa: CASSLRDSPGTAGEKLFF
clone_size: .; j_call: TRBJ2-1; v_call: TRBV5-8; d_call: TRBD2; cdr3_nt: TGTGCCAGCAGCCCTCGGGTAGCGGGAGGCCCTGAGCAGTTCTTC; cdr3_aa: CASSPRVAGGPEQFF
clone_size: .; j_call: TRBJ1-4; v_call: TRBV27; d_call: .; cdr3_nt: TGTGCCAGCAGTTATCTAGGTTCCGGTGAAAAACTGTTTTTT; cdr3_aa: CASSYLGSGEKLFF
clone_size: .; j_call: TRBJ2-1; v_call: TRBV25-1; d_call: .; cdr3_nt: TGTGCCAGCAGCACACCGGGACAAAGATACAATGAGCAGTTCTTC; cdr3_aa: CASSTPGQRYNEQFF
clone_size: .; j_call: TRBJ1-4; v_call: TRBV2; d_call: .; cdr3_nt: TGTGCCAGCAGTCACAGGGAGATTAACGAAAAACTGTTTTTT; cdr3_aa: CASSHREINEKLFF
clone_size: .; j_call: TRBJ2-7; v_call: TRBV9; d_call: TRBD2; cdr3_nt: TGTGCCAGCAGCGTAGACGGTGGGACTAGCTCCTACGAGCAGTACTTC; cdr3_aa: CASSVDGGTSSYEQYF
clone_size: .; j_call: TRBJ2-5; v_call: TRBV5-1; d_call: .; cdr3_nt: TGCGCCAGCAGCCGCCGGGGAGGGGGGGGAGCGCAAGAGACCCAGTACTTC; cdr3_aa: CASSRRGGGGAQETQYF
clone_size: .; j_call: TRBJ1-2; v_call: TRBV4-2; d_call: TRBD1; cdr3_nt: TGTGCCAGCAGATTAACTTCCCCGGGACAGGGGAGCTACACCTTC; cdr3_aa: CASRLTSPGQGSYTF
clone_size: few; j_call: TRBJ1-2; v_call: TRBV30; d_call: .; cdr3_nt: TGTGCCTGGAGTGTAGATGGGCGTGGGGGCTACACCTTC; cdr3_aa: CAWSVDGRGGYTF
clone_size: .; j_call: TRBJ2-1; v_call: TRBV10-1; d_call: .; cdr3_nt: TGCGCCAGCAGTGAGTCCCCGGGAGCATACAATGAGCAGTTCTTC; cdr3_aa: CASSESPGAYNEQFF
clone_size: .; j_call: TRBJ2-7; v_call: TRBV7-9; d_call: .; cdr3_nt: TGTGCCAGCAGCCCCTTCCGCGGGCGCCGAAGCTCCTACGAGCAGTACTTC; cdr3_aa: CASSPFRGRRSSYEQYF
clone_size: .; j_call: TRBJ1-1; v_call: TRBV10-3; d_call: .; cdr3_nt: TGTGCCATCAGTGAGTCGTCTCTTCAGGGGCAGCAGGCTGAAGCTTTCTTT; cdr3_aa: CAISESSLQGQQAEAFF
clone_size: .; j_call: TRBJ1-1; v_call: TRBV9; d_call: .; cdr3_nt: TGTGCCAGCGGACGGAGCATGGGCGGAGGCACTGAAGCTTTCTTT; cdr3_aa: CASGRSMGGGTEAFF
clone_size: .; j_call: TRBJ2-2; v_call: TRBV5-1; d_call: .; cdr3_nt: TGCGCCAGCAGCTTGGGCCCTACCAGTAGAGGCCCCGGGGAGCTGTTTTTT; cdr3_aa: CASSLGPTSRGPGELFF
clone_size: .; j_call: TRBJ1-1; v_call: TRBV7-9; d_call: .; cdr3_nt: TGTTCCAGCAGCCGCCAACAGGGCCGCACTGAAGCTTTCTTT; cdr3_aa: CSSSRQQGRTEAFF
clone_size: .; j_call: TRBJ2-1; v_call: TRBV5-6; d_call: .; cdr3_nt: TGTGCCAGCAGTAGGGAGAGCTATGAGCAGTTCTTC; cdr3_aa: CASSRESYEQFF
clone_size: .; j_call: TRBJ2-7; v_call: TRBV28; d_call: TRBD1; cdr3_nt: TGTGCCAGCAGTTCGACCGGGACAGAGGTCTTACAGTACTTC; cdr3_aa: CASSSTGTEVLQYF
clone_size: few; j_call: TRBJ2-7; v_call: TRBV2; d_call: TRBD2; cdr3_nt: TGTGCCAGCAGAGCGGGACGGTTGTATGAGCAGTACTTC; cdr3_aa: CASRAGRLYEQYF
clone_size: .; j_call: TRBJ2-7; v_call: TRBV5-6; d_call: .; cdr3_nt: TGTGCCAGCAGCTTGGGGGGGGATACCTACGAGCAGTACTTC; cdr3_aa: CASSLGGDTYEQYF
clone_size: few; j_call: TRBJ1-1; v_call: TRBV19; d_call: TRBD1; cdr3_nt: TGTGCCAGTAGTCTGACGACAGGGGCGCCGGAAGCTTTCTTT; cdr3_aa: CASSLTTGAPEAFF
clone_size: .; j_call: TRBJ2-6; v_call: TRBV7-9; d_call: .; cdr3_nt: TGTGCCAGCAGCGCGGTCCTCTCTGGGGCCAACGTCCTGACTTTC; cdr3_aa: CASSAVLSGANVLTF
clone_size: .; j_call: TRBJ1-2; v_call: TRBV4-3; d_call: .; cdr3_nt: TGCGCCAGCAGCCAAGATGGCGGGACTGGGCAGACCTATGGCTACACCTTC; cdr3_aa: CASSQDGGTGQTYGYTF
clone_size: once; j_call: TRBJ2-1; v_call: TRBV7-3; d_call: TRBD2; cdr3_nt: TGTGCCAGCAGCTTAAGTCCCCGGGGACTAGCTGGCGATGAGCAGTTCTTC; cdr3_aa: CASSLSPRGLAGDEQFF
clone_size: .; j_call: TRBJ2-3; v_call: TRBV5-1; d_call: .; cdr3_nt: TGCGCCAGCAGCTCTCTCACAGATACGCAGTATTTT; cdr3_aa: CASSSLTDTQYF
clone_size: .; j_call: TRBJ2-7; v_call: TRBV5-1; d_call: TRBD1; cdr3_nt: TGCGCCAGCAGCTGGTTAGGACAGGACCTCTCCTACGAGCAGTACTTC; cdr3_aa: CASSWLGQDLSYEQYF
clone_size: .; j_call: TRBJ2-2; v_call: TRBV28; d_call: .; cdr3_nt: TGTGCCAGCAGTCCTCTCACCGGGGAGCTGTTTTTT; cdr3_aa: CASSPLTGELFF
clone_size: few; j_call: TRBJ1-3; v_call: TRBV5-6; d_call: .; cdr3_nt: TGTGCCAGCAGCCTGGGCGCGGACACCATATATTTT; cdr3_aa: CASSLGADTIYF
clone_size: .; j_call: TRBJ2-7; v_call: TRBV4-3; d_call: TRBD2; cdr3_nt: TGCGCCAGCAGCCAAGGATGGACTAGCGGGATTCAGAAGCAGTACTTC; cdr3_aa: CASSQGWTSGIQKQYF
clone_size: .; j_call: TRBJ2-7; v_call: TRBV7-9; d_call: TRBD1; cdr3_nt: TGTGCCAGCAGCTTAGGGGACAGTTCCTACGAGCAGTACTTC; cdr3_aa: CASSLGDSSYEQYF
clone_size: .; j_call: TRBJ2-1; v_call: TRBV7-2; d_call: TRBD1; cdr3_nt: TGTGCCAACAGCCTCACCTGGACAGGGGGTTACAATGAGCAGTTCTTC; cdr3_aa: CANSLTWTGGYNEQFF
clone_size: once; j_call: TRBJ2-7; v_call: TRBV6-6; d_call: .; cdr3_nt: TGTGCCAGCAGTTACTCAACTCTTTACGAGCAGTACTTC; cdr3_aa: CASSYSTLYEQYF
clone_size: .; j_call: TRBJ2-7; v_call: TRBV7-3; d_call: TRBD2; cdr3_nt: TGTGCCAGCCTACCGATGGGGGGGTTAACCGACGAGCAGTACTTC; cdr3_aa: CASLPMGGLTDEQYF
clone_size: .; j_call: TRBJ2-4; v_call: TRBV7-9; d_call: .; cdr3_nt: TGTTCCAGCAGTCCCGGCGGTGGTAGGGCCAAAAACATTCAGTACTTC; cdr3_aa: CSSSPGGGRAKNIQYF
clone_size: once; j_call: TRBJ1-6; v_call: TRBV6-5; d_call: .; cdr3_nt: TGTGCCAGCAGTCTTCAGGGATACTATAATTCACCCCTCCACTTT; cdr3_aa: CASSLQGYYNSPLHF
clone_size: .; j_call: TRBJ2-2; v_call: TRBV15; d_call: .; cdr3_nt: TGTGCCACCAGCAGCCTGAACACCGGGGAGCTGTTTTTT; cdr3_aa: CATSSLNTGELFF